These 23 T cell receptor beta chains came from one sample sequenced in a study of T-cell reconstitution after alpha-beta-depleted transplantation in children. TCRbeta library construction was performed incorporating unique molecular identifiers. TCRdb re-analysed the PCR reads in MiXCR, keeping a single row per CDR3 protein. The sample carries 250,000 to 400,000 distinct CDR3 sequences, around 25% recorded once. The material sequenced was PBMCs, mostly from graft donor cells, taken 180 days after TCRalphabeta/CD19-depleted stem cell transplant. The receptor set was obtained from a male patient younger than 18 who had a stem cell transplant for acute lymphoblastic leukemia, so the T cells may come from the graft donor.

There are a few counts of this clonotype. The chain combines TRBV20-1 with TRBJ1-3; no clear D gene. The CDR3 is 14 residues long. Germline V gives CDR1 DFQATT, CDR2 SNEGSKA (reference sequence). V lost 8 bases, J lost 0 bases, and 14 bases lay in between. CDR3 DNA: TGCAGTCCCTTCAACCCGGACTCTGGAAACACCATATATTTT. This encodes CSPFNPDSGNTIYF.

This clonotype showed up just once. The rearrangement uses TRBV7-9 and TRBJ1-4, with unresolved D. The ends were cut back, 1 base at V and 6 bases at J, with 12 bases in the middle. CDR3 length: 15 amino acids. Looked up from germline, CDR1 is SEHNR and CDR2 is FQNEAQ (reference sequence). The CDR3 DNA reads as TGTGCCAGCAGCTTAGTATTGGGGTACGATGAAAAACTGTTTTTT. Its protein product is CASSLVLGYDEKLFF.

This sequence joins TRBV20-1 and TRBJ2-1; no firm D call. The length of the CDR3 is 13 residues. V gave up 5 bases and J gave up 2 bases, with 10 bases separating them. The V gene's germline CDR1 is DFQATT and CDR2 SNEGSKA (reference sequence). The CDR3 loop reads CSADPEAYNEQFF. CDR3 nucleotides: TGCAGTGCTGACCCGGAAGCCTACAATGAGCAGTTCTTC.

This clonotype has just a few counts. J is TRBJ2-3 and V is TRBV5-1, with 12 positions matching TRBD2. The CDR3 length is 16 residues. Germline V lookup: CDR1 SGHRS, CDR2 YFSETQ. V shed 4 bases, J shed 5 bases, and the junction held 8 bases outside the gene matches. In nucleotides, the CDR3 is TGCGCCAGCAGCCTTTCTAGCGGGAGGGTCAGAGATACGCAGTATTTT. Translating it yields CASSLSSGRVRDTQYF.

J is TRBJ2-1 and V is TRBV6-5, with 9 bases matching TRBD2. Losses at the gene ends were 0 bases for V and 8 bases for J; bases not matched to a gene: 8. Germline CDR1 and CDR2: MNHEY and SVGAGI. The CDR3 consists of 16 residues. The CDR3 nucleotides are TGTGCCAGCAGTTACTCGATGGTGATAGCGGGAGATGAGCAGTTCTTC. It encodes CASSYSMVIAGDEQFF.

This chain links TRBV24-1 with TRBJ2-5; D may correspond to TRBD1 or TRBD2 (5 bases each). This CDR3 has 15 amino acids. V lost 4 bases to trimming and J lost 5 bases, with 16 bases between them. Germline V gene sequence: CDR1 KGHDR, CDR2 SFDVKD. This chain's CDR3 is CATSDGTLLRETQYF. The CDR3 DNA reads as TGTGCCACCAGTGACGGGACCCTTCTGAGGGAGACCCAGTACTTC.

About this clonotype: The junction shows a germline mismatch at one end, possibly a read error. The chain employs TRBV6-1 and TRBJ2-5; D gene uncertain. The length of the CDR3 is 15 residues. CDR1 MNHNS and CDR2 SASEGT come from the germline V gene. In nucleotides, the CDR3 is TGTGCCAGCGGGGTGGGCGGATCCAGGCTAGAGACCCTGTACTTC. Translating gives CASGVGGSRLETLYF.

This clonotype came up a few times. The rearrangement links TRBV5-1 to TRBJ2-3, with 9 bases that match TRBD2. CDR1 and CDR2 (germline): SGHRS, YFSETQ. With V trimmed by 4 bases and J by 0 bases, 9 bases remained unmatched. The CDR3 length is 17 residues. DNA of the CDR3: TGCGCCAGCAGCCCCACAGGGACTAGCAGAAGCACAGATACGCAGTATTTT. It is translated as CASSPTGTSRSTDTQYF.

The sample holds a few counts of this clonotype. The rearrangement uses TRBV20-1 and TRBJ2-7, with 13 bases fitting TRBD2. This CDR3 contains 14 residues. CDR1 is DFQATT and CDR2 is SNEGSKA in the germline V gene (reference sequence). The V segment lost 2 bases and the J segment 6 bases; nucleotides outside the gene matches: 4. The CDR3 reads CSARSRLAGGEQYF. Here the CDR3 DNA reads TGCAGTGCTAGATCACGACTAGCGGGAGGCGAGCAGTACTTC.

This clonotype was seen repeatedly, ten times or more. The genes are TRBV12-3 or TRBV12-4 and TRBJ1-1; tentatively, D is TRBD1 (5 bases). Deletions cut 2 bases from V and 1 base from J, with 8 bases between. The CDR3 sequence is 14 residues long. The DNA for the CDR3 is TGTGCCAGCAGTTTATACGGGGGGAACACTGAAGCTTTCTTT. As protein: CASSLYGGNTEAFF.

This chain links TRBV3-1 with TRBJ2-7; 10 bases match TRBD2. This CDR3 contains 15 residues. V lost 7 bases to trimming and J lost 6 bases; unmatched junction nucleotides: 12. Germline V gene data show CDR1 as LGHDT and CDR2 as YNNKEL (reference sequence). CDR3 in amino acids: CASNTSKREGREQYF. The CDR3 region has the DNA TGTGCCAGCAACACCTCCAAGCGGGAGGGCCGCGAGCAGTACTTC.

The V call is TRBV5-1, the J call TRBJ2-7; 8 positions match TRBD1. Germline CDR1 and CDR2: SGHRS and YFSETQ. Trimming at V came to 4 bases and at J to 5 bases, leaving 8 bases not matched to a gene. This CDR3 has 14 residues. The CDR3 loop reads CASSPGQGRNEQYF. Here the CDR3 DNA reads TGCGCCAGCAGCCCAGGACAGGGTCGGAACGAGCAGTACTTC.

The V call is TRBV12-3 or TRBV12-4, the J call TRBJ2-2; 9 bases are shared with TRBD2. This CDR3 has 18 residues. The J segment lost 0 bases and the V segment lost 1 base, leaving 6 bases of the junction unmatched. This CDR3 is CASSLGLAAGPNTGELFF. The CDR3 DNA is TGTGCCAGCAGTTTAGGACTAGCGGCAGGTCCGAACACCGGGGAGCTGTTTTTT.

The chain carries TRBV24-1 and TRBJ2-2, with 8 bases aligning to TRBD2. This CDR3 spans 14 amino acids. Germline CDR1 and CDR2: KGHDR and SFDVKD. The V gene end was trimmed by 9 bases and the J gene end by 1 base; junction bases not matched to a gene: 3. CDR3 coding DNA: TGTGCCACCTGGGCGGGAGGGAACACCGGGGAGCTGTTTTTT. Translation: CATWAGGNTGELFF.

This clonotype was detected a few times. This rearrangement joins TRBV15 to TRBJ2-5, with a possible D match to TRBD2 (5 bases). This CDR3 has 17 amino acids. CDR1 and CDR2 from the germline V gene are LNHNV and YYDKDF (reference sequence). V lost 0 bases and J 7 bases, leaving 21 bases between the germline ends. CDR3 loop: CATSRDLANLGRGTQYF. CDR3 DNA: TGTGCCACCAGCAGAGATCTGGCAAACCTAGGACGGGGGACCCAGTACTTC. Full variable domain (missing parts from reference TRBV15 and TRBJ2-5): DAMVIQNPRYQVTQFGKPVTLSCSQTLNHNVMYWYQQKSSQAPKLLFHYYDKDFNNEADTPDNFQSRRPNTSFCFLDIRSPGLGDTAMYLCATSRDLANLGRGTQYFGPGTRLLVL.

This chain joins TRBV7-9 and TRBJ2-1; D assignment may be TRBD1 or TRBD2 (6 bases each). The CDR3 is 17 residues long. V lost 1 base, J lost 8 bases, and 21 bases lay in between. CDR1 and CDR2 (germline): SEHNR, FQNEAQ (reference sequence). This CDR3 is CASSLGSGGGPRDEQFF. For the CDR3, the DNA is TGTGCCAGCAGCTTAGGTTCCGGGGGCGGGCCACGCGATGAGCAGTTCTTC.

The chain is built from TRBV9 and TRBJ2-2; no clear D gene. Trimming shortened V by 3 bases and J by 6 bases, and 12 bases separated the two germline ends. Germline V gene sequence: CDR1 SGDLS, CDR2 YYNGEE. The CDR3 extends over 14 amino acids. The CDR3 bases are TGTGCCAGCAGCGGGACCCCTAGGGCCGGGGAGCTGTTTTTT. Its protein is CASSGTPRAGELFF.

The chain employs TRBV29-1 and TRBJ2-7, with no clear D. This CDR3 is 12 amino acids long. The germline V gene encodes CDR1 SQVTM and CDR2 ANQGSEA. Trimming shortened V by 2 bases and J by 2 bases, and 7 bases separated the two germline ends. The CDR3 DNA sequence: TGCAGCGTTGAACGAGGAACCTACGAGCAGTACTTC. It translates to CSVERGTYEQYF.

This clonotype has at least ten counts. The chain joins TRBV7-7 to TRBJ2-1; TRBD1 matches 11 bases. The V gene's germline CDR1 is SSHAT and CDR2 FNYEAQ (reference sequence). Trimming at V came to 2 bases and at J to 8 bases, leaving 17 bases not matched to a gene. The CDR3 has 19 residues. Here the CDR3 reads CASSLSGQGARLGRDEQFF. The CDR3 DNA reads TGTGCCAGCAGCTTATCCGGACAGGGGGCTCGATTGGGGAGGGATGAGCAGTTCTTC. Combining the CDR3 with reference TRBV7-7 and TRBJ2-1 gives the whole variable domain GAGVSQSPRYKVTKRGQDVTLRCDPISSHATLYWYQQALGQGPEFLTYFNYEAQPDKSGLPSDRFSAERPEGSISTLTIQRTEQRDSAMYRCASSLSGQGARLGRDEQFFGPGTRLTVL.

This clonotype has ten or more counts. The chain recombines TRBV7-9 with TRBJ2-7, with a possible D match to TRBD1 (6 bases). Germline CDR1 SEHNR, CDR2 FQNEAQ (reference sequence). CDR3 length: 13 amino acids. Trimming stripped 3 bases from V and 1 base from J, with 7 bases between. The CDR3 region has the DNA TGTGCCAGCAGCTTTGACAGGTCCTACGAGCAGTACTTC. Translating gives CASSFDRSYEQYF. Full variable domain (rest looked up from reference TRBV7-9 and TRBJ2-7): DTGVSQNPRHKITKRGQNVTFRCDPISEHNRLYWYRQTLGQGPEFLTYFQNEAQLEKSRLLSDRFSAERPKGSFSTLEIQRTEQGDSAMYLCASSFDRSYEQYFGPGTRLTVT.

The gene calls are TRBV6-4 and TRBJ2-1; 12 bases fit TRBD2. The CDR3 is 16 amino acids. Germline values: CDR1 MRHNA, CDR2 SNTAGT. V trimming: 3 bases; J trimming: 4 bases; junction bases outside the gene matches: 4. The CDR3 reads CASSETSGGLYNEQFF. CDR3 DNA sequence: TGTGCCAGCAGTGAAACTAGCGGGGGGTTATACAATGAGCAGTTCTTC.

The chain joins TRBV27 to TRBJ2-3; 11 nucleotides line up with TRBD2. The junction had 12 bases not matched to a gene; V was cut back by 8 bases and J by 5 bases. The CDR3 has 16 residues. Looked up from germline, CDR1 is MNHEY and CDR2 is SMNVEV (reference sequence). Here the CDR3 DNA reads TGTGCCAGCGGTGGACTAGCGGGCAACTCAGGAGATACGCAGTATTTT. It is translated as CASGGLAGNSGDTQYF.

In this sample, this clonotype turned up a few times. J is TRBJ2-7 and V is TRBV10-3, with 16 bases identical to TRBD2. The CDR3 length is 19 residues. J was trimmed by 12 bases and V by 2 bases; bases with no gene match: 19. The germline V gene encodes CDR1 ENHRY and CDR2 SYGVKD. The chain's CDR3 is CAISETPPGLAGGRTSAYF. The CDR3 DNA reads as TGTGCCATCAGTGAGACGCCCCCGGGACTAGCGGGAGGGCGTACGAGCGCGTACTTC.